This T cell receptor (beta chain) was sequenced for a study of blood T cell repertoires in COVID-19. Study details: Researchers got acute and convalescent COVID-19 samples from the United States, Italy and Spain.

In the original processing: Reference gene primers were amplified, and this amplification served to estimate nucleated cell counts. TCRdb keeps only in-frame clones here, not all; method: immunoSEQ multiplex PCR. V and J calls and clone size are copied from that table; D and trimming were computed from the DNA. Among around 450,000 clones listed, roughly 87% were seen once. The CDR3 is made up of 14 amino acids. Germline V CDR1 and CDR2: GTSNPN, SVGIG (reference sequence). The V and J ends lost 5 bases and 1 base, in that order; junction bases with no gene match: 4. The chain joins TRBV30 to TRBJ2-1, with TRBD1 matching over 8 bases. The sequence derives from a woman younger than 35 who had recovered from COVID-19. Sequencing input: PBMCs or T cells enriched from blood (not recorded which). The CDR3 is CAWSQGASYNEQFF. The CDR3 DNA follows: TGTGCCTGGTCGCAGGGGGCGTCCTACAATGAGCAGTTCTTC.